Listed below are T cell receptor beta chains from one sample, sequenced in a study of T cell repertoires in cytomegalovirus infection. TCRdb fed the reads into MiXCR, producing one record per CDR3 protein. The sample lists roughly 120,000 distinct CDR3 sequences; 10% were seen once. These receptors have no known antigen. Sequencing was performed on PBMCs, sequenced either directly or after in vitro stimulation (not recorded which). The receptors stem from a human donor in good health (CMV status not recorded). Some clones in this sample may be carry-over from other donors' samples. Both conserved end residues are part of each CDR3. D genes are given only for firm matches. Size is stated for part of the rows, as once, few or many counts, or as a class when the clone is expanded.

cdr3_length: 17; v_call: TRBV4-1; clone_size: many; d_call: TRBD2; j_call: TRBJ2-3; cdr3_nt: TGCGCCAGCAGCCAAGACGCTAGCCTAGCGGGAACAGATACGCAGTATTTT; cdr3_aa: CASSQDASLAGTDTQYF
cdr3_length: 12; v_call: TRBV7-2; clone_size: NA; d_call: NA; j_call: TRBJ2-6; cdr3_nt: TGTGCCAGCAGCGGGGGTTACAACGGCCTGACTTTC; cdr3_aa: CASSGGYNGLTF
cdr3_length: 18; v_call: TRBV18; clone_size: few; d_call: TRBD1; j_call: TRBJ1-1; cdr3_nt: TGTGCCAGCTCACCACCCGGGACAGGCGGCTACCGGGGCACTGAAGCTTTCTTT; cdr3_aa: CASSPPGTGGYRGTEAFF
cdr3_length: 14; v_call: TRBV6-6; clone_size: NA; d_call: NA; j_call: TRBJ2-5; cdr3_nt: TGTGCCAGCAGGGGGGACACCCCGGGGGAGACCCAGTACTTC; cdr3_aa: CASRGDTPGETQYF
cdr3_length: 15; v_call: TRBV7-9; clone_size: many; d_call: NA; j_call: TRBJ1-5; cdr3_nt: TGTGCCAGCAGCCCCAGGGGAGTGGCCAATCAGCCCCAGCATTTT; cdr3_aa: CASSPRGVANQPQHF
cdr3_length: 14; v_call: TRBV7-2; clone_size: many; d_call: TRBD1; j_call: TRBJ1-2; cdr3_nt: TGTGCCAGCAGCTTAGGGGACAGGGGGAGCGGCTACACCTTC; cdr3_aa: CASSLGDRGSGYTF
cdr3_length: 12; v_call: TRBV29-1; clone_size: NA; d_call: TRBD1; j_call: TRBJ1-1; cdr3_nt: TGCAGCGCGACAGGGTTCGGAACTGAAGCTTTCTTT; cdr3_aa: CSATGFGTEAFF
cdr3_length: 14; v_call: TRBV7-3; clone_size: many; d_call: NA; j_call: TRBJ2-1; cdr3_nt: TGTGCCAGCAGCTTGACGCGGGACGAGGATGAGCAGTTCTTC; cdr3_aa: CASSLTRDEDEQFF
cdr3_length: 12; v_call: TRBV7-2; clone_size: many; d_call: NA; j_call: TRBJ2-3; cdr3_nt: TGTGCCAGCAGCGGCCCACTCCCACCGCAGTATTTT; cdr3_aa: CASSGPLPPQYF
cdr3_length: 15; v_call: TRBV13; clone_size: NA; d_call: NA; j_call: TRBJ1-5; cdr3_nt: TGTGCCAGCAGCTTTCGGGCAGGGGCTAATCAGCCCCAGCATTTT; cdr3_aa: CASSFRAGANQPQHF
cdr3_length: 16; v_call: TRBV4-3; clone_size: many; d_call: TRBD1; j_call: TRBJ2-2; cdr3_nt: TGCGCCAGCAGCCTTACAGGGGCGCAGGACACCGGGGAGCTGTTTTTT; cdr3_aa: CASSLTGAQDTGELFF
cdr3_length: 17; v_call: TRBV10-3; clone_size: many; d_call: TRBD2; j_call: TRBJ2-1; cdr3_nt: TGTGCCATCAGTGAGAGACGGCGGGAGGGATCCTACAATGAGCAGTTCTTC; cdr3_aa: CAISERRREGSYNEQFF
cdr3_length: 14; v_call: TRBV12-3/TRBV12-4; clone_size: many; d_call: TRBD1; j_call: TRBJ1-4; cdr3_nt: TGTGCCAGCAGTGTGAGGGGGCTTGTTGAAAAACTGTTTTTT; cdr3_aa: CASSVRGLVEKLFF
cdr3_length: 16; v_call: TRBV14; clone_size: few; d_call: NA; j_call: TRBJ1-1; cdr3_nt: TGTGCCAGCAGCCAAGAGATCGGGGGCTGGAACACTGAAGCTTTCTTT; cdr3_aa: CASSQEIGGWNTEAFF
cdr3_length: 13; v_call: TRBV4-3; clone_size: NA; d_call: NA; j_call: TRBJ2-5; cdr3_nt: TGCGCCAGCAGTCAGGGGGGACAAGAGACCAAGTACTTC; cdr3_aa: CASSQGGQETKYF
cdr3_length: 15; v_call: TRBV25-1; clone_size: NA; d_call: NA; j_call: TRBJ2-1; cdr3_nt: TGTGCCAGCAGTGACAGGTTGATTTCCTACAATGAGCAGTTCTTC; cdr3_aa: CASSDRLISYNEQFF
cdr3_length: 16; v_call: TRBV20-1; clone_size: few; d_call: NA; j_call: TRBJ1-6; cdr3_nt: TGCAGTGCTAGTAAAGGAGTCAGGGTCGGGAATTCACCCCTCCACTTT; cdr3_aa: CSASKGVRVGNSPLHF
cdr3_length: 14; v_call: TRBV12-3/TRBV12-4; clone_size: many; d_call: NA; j_call: TRBJ2-3; cdr3_nt: TGTGCCAGCAGAACGGGAGTCGGCCCAGATACGCAGTATTTT; cdr3_aa: CASRTGVGPDTQYF
cdr3_length: 17; v_call: TRBV5-6; clone_size: many; d_call: NA; j_call: TRBJ1-6; cdr3_nt: TGTGCCAGCAGTGGGCGGGGGTCCAAGATTCATAATTCACCCCTCCACTTT; cdr3_aa: CASSGRGSKIHNSPLHF
cdr3_length: 13; v_call: TRBV10-3; clone_size: many; d_call: NA; j_call: TRBJ1-1; cdr3_nt: TGTGCCATCAGTGAGTACTCCCTTAGTGAAGCTTTCTTT; cdr3_aa: CAISEYSLSEAFF
cdr3_length: 14; v_call: TRBV6-5; clone_size: many; d_call: NA; j_call: TRBJ1-2; cdr3_nt: TGTGCCAGCAGTTACTCGGTCGGCAACTATGGCTACACCTTC; cdr3_aa: CASSYSVGNYGYTF
cdr3_length: 13; v_call: TRBV18; clone_size: few; d_call: NA; j_call: TRBJ1-1; cdr3_nt: TGTGCCAGCTCACCAGGACAGAATGATGAAGCTTTCTTT; cdr3_aa: CASSPGQNDEAFF
cdr3_length: 16; v_call: TRBV7-9; clone_size: few; d_call: TRBD2; j_call: TRBJ2-1; cdr3_nt: TGTGCCAGCAGATCTAGCGGGAGGACACCCTACAATGAGCAGTTCTTC; cdr3_aa: CASRSSGRTPYNEQFF
cdr3_length: 13; v_call: TRBV28; clone_size: few; d_call: TRBD1; j_call: TRBJ1-4; cdr3_nt: TGTGCCAGCGAGACAGGGGCGAATGAAAAACTGTTTTTT; cdr3_aa: CASETGANEKLFF
cdr3_length: 15; v_call: TRBV18; clone_size: few; d_call: NA; j_call: TRBJ2-3; cdr3_nt: TGTGCCAGCTCACCACCGACGTCAACGAGTAATACGCAGTATTTT; cdr3_aa: CASSPPTSTSNTQYF
cdr3_length: 17; v_call: TRBV7-2; clone_size: many; d_call: NA; j_call: TRBJ2-1; cdr3_nt: TGTGCCAGCAGCTTACAGGAGGGCCTATTCGGGTACAATGAGCAGTTCTTC; cdr3_aa: CASSLQEGLFGYNEQFF
cdr3_length: 13; v_call: TRBV30; clone_size: NA; d_call: TRBD1; j_call: TRBJ1-1; cdr3_nt: TGTGCCTGGAGTGGGACAGGGCAAATAAGAGGTTTCTTT; cdr3_aa: CAWSGTGQIRGFF